This T cell receptor (beta chain) was observed in a study of blood T cells in healthy people across ages. Primed by a sample-barcoded 5' primer and a J-beta primer mix, a second PCR proceeded for roughly 6 to 12 cycles. TCRdb called the 5' RACE reads again in MiXCR, with one record for every CDR3 protein. Of 500,000 to 550,000 distinct CDR3 sequences listed, about 24% were seen once; the top ten hold under 9%. CDR3 length equals 16 residues. J lost 2 bases, V lost 6 bases, and 11 bases had no gene match. Germline loops: CDR1 MDHEN, CDR2 SYDVKM. These sequences were also reported in another study, on T cells of mothers and their children.

The sequence was collected from a boy aged 10-17 years in good health. Sequenced material: blood. V and J are TRBV28 and TRBJ1-1, with TRBD1 matching 8 bases. CDR3 in amino acids: CASRPTGVGGNTEAFF. The CDR3 DNA reads TGTGCCAGCAGACCGACAGGGGTCGGTGGAAACACTGAAGCTTTCTTT.